This TCR beta chain was obtained from a study of cytomegalovirus exposure and HLA in healthy donors. The study, taken as a whole, reports: Presence/absence results assume similar sequencing depth per donor, which may not hold. The study recorded 164 TCR beta chains that were cytomegalovirus-associated.

Use of 60 Vbeta and 13 Jbeta primers characterized the PCR. Authors' processing steps: Roughly 76 million unique TCR beta chains, roughly 11 million of them shared, were counted by a later analysis. The repertoire was sequenced with immunoSEQ multiplex PCR; TCRdb's copy has only in-frame clones and lacks some. The V and J calls and clone size are taken from that table; D and trimming were inferred from the DNA. In total, the table holds 25,000 to 30,000 clones. Germline lookup yields CDR1 MGHDK and CDR2 SYGVNS. The CDR3 is made up of 13 amino acids. V was pared by 2 bases and J by 3 bases, with 6 bases between. To note about this clone: Its antigen is unknown.

The receptor's source is a man in his thirties or forties in good health and CMV-seronegative. This chain joins TRBV25-1 and TRBJ2-3, with D unclear. Sequencing input: PBMCs. CDR3: CASSEVETDTQYF. CDR3 nucleotides: TGTGCCAGCAGTGAAGTGGAGACAGATACGCAGTATTTT. Variable domain in full (rest from reference TRBV25-1 and TRBJ2-3): EADIYQTPRYLVIGTGKKITLECSQTMGHDKMYWYQQDPGMELHLIHYSYGVNSTEKGDLSSESTVSRIRTEHFPLTLESARPSHTSQYLCASSEVETDTQYFGPGTRLTVL.